This TCR beta chain was profiled in a study of blood T cell repertoires in COVID-19. The CDR3 is made up of 15 amino acids. CDR1 is SGHRS and CDR2 is YFSETQ in the germline V gene. V dropped 1 base and J dropped 3; count of bases not matched to a gene: 6. This clone showed up just a few times. Data came from immunoSEQ multiplex PCR; TCRdb stores just in-frame clones and leaves some out. The sample lists 14,000 to 15,000 clones, around 92% seen once, with 7.5% to 8.5% in the top ten. The source is a human donor with active COVID-19. The donor label of this sample is uncertain. The V and J genes are TRBV5-1 and TRBJ1-2; TRBD1 matches 7 bases. Material: peripheral blood. The CDR3 DNA sequence: TGCGCCAGCAGCTTGAATAACAGGGGAGACTATGGCTACACCTTC. Translation: CASSLNNRGDYGYTF.